This is a list of T cell receptor beta chains from one sample in a study of shared clonotypes between healthy human individuals. Data came from immunoSEQ multiplex PCR; TCRdb stores just in-frame clones and leaves some out. Of some 2,500,000 clones in the sample, roughly 93% are singletons; the top ten hold 0.36%. The sample comprised naive CD4+ T cells from PBMCs. The receptor source for this set is a man younger than 35 in good health. Some clones in this sample may be carry-over from other donors' samples. CDR3s leave out the opening cysteine and the closing phenylalanine or tryptophan. D genes are given only for firm matches.

V	D	J	CDR3
TRBV9	TRBD2	TRBJ2-3	ASSVVAGVSTDTQY
TRBV19	-	TRBJ1-1	ASSPSPWMDTEAF
TRBV5-1	-	TRBJ2-1	ASSPISYNEQF
TRBV19	-	TRBJ2-4	ASSRQGKDIQY
TRBV6-1	-	TRBJ1-6	ASSGGFSSYNSPLH
TRBV27	-	TRBJ2-7	ASSHSDPYEQY
TRBV19	-	TRBJ1-5	ASSIRGRDSNQPQH
TRBV6-1	TRBD2	TRBJ2-7	AGSQAGGAYEQY
TRBV5-1	-	TRBJ1-4	ASSPWTEPTNEKLF
TRBV29-1	TRBD2	TRBJ2-7	SVQKGLAGEGEQY
TRBV7-9	TRBD1	TRBJ2-1	ASSLPTTGGAYNEQF
TRBV28	-	TRBJ1-5	ASSSITAAGRSNQPQH
TRBV7-9	TRBD2	TRBJ2-1	ASSPGGVATF
TRBV10-3	-	TRBJ2-4	AISESQGLAKNIQY
TRBV29-1	-	TRBJ1-1	SARGQLNTEAF
TRBV5-6	-	TRBJ2-2	ASSLYARTGELF
TRBV5-1	-	TRBJ2-4	ASRHEGAKNIQY
TRBV19	TRBD2	TRBJ2-1	ASRPGLALHEQF
TRBV28	-	TRBJ2-7	ASSRSPTVEQY
TRBV10-3	-	TRBJ1-2	AISESDSHGYT
TRBV28	TRBD1	TRBJ1-6	ASTAGQDEFHLH
TRBV7-3	TRBD1	TRBJ1-1	ANSFFGTGVSEAF
TRBV11-2	-	TRBJ2-1	ASSSRGRGSSYNEQF
TRBV6-5	TRBD1	TRBJ1-2	ASRQDRGYYGYT
TRBV2	-	-	ASAIQGYEQY
TRBV6-5	TRBD1	TRBJ1-4	ASSADRRREKLF
TRBV5-1	TRBD2	TRBJ2-3	ASSLAGGTDTQY
TRBV28	-	TRBJ2-1	ASSPTHSGREQF
TRBV5-1	TRBD1	TRBJ2-2	ASSLAARTGRTGELF
TRBV18	-	TRBJ1-2	ASSPPGYGYT
TRBV7-2	TRBD2	TRBJ2-5	ASSLAIAGLGETQY
TRBV7-8	TRBD2	TRBJ2-7	ASTSRVAGGSGEQY
TRBV11-2	-	TRBJ1-2	ASSLGPGAYYGYT
TRBV28	TRBD1	TRBJ1-4	ASSLGRGREKLF
TRBV5-1	TRBD1	TRBJ2-2	ASSWGTGGTGELF
TRBV10-3	-	TRBJ2-4	AISDPRRGAGGIQY
TRBV10-2	TRBD2	TRBJ2-3	ASRRGGSPDTQY
TRBV5-6	TRBD1	TRBJ1-2	ASSPWDSFYGYT
TRBV27	-	TRBJ2-1	ASSSLAGDHNEQF
TRBV5-6	-	TRBJ2-7	ASSRGIYEQY
TRBV7-8	TRBD1	TRBJ2-7	ASSYDRGNYEQY
TRBV10-1	TRBD1	TRBJ2-3	ASSEYGYFGSGTGSTDTQY
TRBV28	-	TRBJ1-4	ASSLRGAGNEKLF
TRBV6-1	-	TRBJ2-7	ASSERGQDYEQY
TRBV7-2	-	TRBJ2-7	ASSLGQVRYEQY
TRBV7-9	TRBD2	TRBJ2-2	ASSSHSGNHGELF
TRBV28	-	TRBJ2-7	ASSPAQALRQY
TRBV27	TRBD1	TRBJ1-1	ASRSRQGDRRNTEAF
TRBV28	TRBD1	TRBJ2-7	ASSSGTGGDEQY
TRBV29-1	-	TRBJ2-5	SVVVAAQETQY
TRBV2	-	TRBJ1-1	ASRGPDGLLMNTEAF
TRBV6-1	-	TRBJ2-1	ASKGGGPFYNEQF
TRBV7-9	TRBD1	TRBJ2-2	ASSLRQGAGELF
TRBV9	TRBD1	TRBJ1-2	ASSVAQGTAGYT
TRBV28	-	TRBJ1-2	ASSGRGYGYT
TRBV28	-	TRBJ1-5	ASSFGPADQPQH
TRBV30	TRBD1	TRBJ2-1	AWVAGTGRGEQF
TRBV27	TRBD2	TRBJ2-1	ASSIAGVSYNEQF